These T cell receptor beta chains were read from a single sample in a study of blood T cell repertoires in COVID-19. Clones were sequenced by immunoSEQ multiplex PCR, and TCRdb holds only the in-frame ones, with some missing. The profile shows about 20,000 clones, almost 90% of them singletons. Material for sequencing was peripheral blood. The receptors originated from a human donor in a cohort sampled during active COVID-19. CDR3s include the opening cysteine and the closing phenylalanine or tryptophan. A D gene is named only where the DNA matches it firmly. Size values are once, few and many counts, or a class for expanded clones, and some rows have none.

J	D	size	V	CDR3	DNA
TRBJ2-2	-	-	TRBV12-5	CASGFNQGIYTGELFF	TGTGCTAGTGGTTTCAATCAGGGGATCTACACCGGGGAGCTGTTTTTT
TRBJ1-1	-	once	TRBV4-1	CASSQAYYEEAFF	TGCGCCAGCAGCCAAGCTTACTACGAGGAAGCTTTCTTT
TRBJ1-2	TRBD1	-	TRBV25-1	CASSAGTAYGYTF	TGTGCCAGCAGTGCAGGGACAGCTTATGGCTACACCTTC
TRBJ1-3	-	-	TRBV19	CASVDRLVGNTIYF	TGTGCCAGCGTCGACAGGTTGGTCGGAAACACCATATATTTT
TRBJ2-5	TRBD2	-	TRBV19	CASNSGGGQETQYF	TGTGCCAGTAATAGCGGGGGTGGCCAAGAGACCCAGTACTTC
TRBJ1-1	-	-	TRBV6-5	CASIRSTLNTEAFF	TGTGCCAGCATACGGTCGACTTTGAACACTGAAGCTTTCTTT
TRBJ2-6	-	-	TRBV6-4	CASSDSILWVGGSGANVLTF	TGTGCCAGCAGTGACTCGATTTTGTGGGTAGGAGGCTCTGGGGCCAACGTCCTGACTTTC
TRBJ1-5	-	-	TRBV6-5	CASSYSFRQPQHF	TGTGCCAGCAGTTACTCGTTTCGTCAGCCCCAGCATTTT
TRBJ1-5	TRBD1	-	TRBV2	CASREDRAAQPQHF	TGTGCCAGCAGGGAGGACAGGGCGGCTCAGCCCCAGCATTTT
TRBJ2-6	TRBD1	-	TRBV2	CASRQGVYGANVLTF	TGTGCCAGCAGGCAGGGGGTTTATGGGGCCAACGTCCTGACTTTC
TRBJ1-1	TRBD1	-	TRBV29-1	CSVLRDRNTEAFF	TGCAGCGTCCTCCGGGACAGGAACACTGAAGCTTTCTTT
TRBJ1-3	TRBD1	-	TRBV6-4	CASSAGQGAGNTIYF	TGTGCCAGCAGTGCTGGACAGGGGGCTGGAAACACCATATATTTT
TRBJ1-2	-	-	TRBV5-1	CASSLTGFGGYTF	TGCGCCAGCAGCTTGACAGGGTTCGGTGGCTACACCTTC
TRBJ2-5	TRBD2	-	TRBV5-1	CASSLASVGLEWGGQETQYF	TGCGCCAGCAGCTTGGCCAGCGTTGGGCTCGAGTGGGGGGGCCAAGAGACCCAGTACTTC
TRBJ1-2	TRBD1	-	TRBV25-1	CASKQGFGYTF	TGTGCCAGCAAACAGGGGTTTGGCTACACCTTC